This T cell receptor (beta chain) appears in the sequencing data of a study of blood T cell repertoires in COVID-19. TCRdb's copy holds only in-frame clones and misses some; the assay was immunoSEQ multiplex PCR. This table holds approximately 66,000 clones, around 79% found once. With 4 bases clipped from V and 1 base from J, the junction kept 7 bases outside the gene matches. CDR3 length: 16 amino acids. CDR1 is SGHVS, CDR2 FQNEAQ, per germline. This clonotype originated in a man between 60 and 75 years old with acute or convalescent COVID-19. This rearrangement joins TRBV7-8 to TRBJ2-1; TRBD2 matches 7 bases. The sequenced sample consisted of peripheral blood. CDR3 coding DNA: TGTGCCAGCAGCTCCCTCCCCGGGGGGTCCTACAATGAGCAGTTCTTC. Its translation: CASSSLPGGSYNEQFF.